The 21 T cell receptor beta chains listed next were all sequenced from one sample in a study of PD-L1 blockade in urothelial cancer listed by TCRdb under 2017. In the paper's terms, the time point label means: pretreatment peripheral blood. The library was built by means of the immunoSEQ multiplex PCR assay. Not all clones reach the TCRdb copy of this immuneACCESS table, which keeps in-frame sequences only. Checked studies attribute under half of the gap to unresolved V genes and leave the rest unexplained. The sample table shows about 95,000 clones, and around nine tenths are seen once. The biggest ten clones account for approximately 2% of the sample. The source was PBMCs, collected around atezolizumab (anti-PD-L1) treatment. Receptors originate from a man aged 55 to 69 with urothelial cancer.

The V and J genes are TRBV30 and TRBJ1-1; TRBD1 might be the D (5 bases). Trimming pared 3 bases from V and 5 bases from J, leaving 13 bases between. Looked up from germline, CDR1 is GTSNPN and CDR2 is SVGIG (reference sequence). This CDR3 region has 13 residues. The CDR3 sequence: CAWSPRGWTEAFF. The CDR3 DNA reads as TGTGCCTGGAGCCCCCGGGGGTGGACTGAAGCTTTCTTT. The whole variable domain, remainder taken from reference TRBV30 and TRBJ1-1, is SQTIHQWPATLVQPVGSPLSLECTVEGTSNPNLYWYRQAAGRGLQLLFYSVGIGQISSEVPQNLSASRPQDRQFILSSKKLLLSDSGFYLCAWSPRGWTEAFFGQGTRLTVV.

The gene calls are TRBV5-1 and TRBJ1-4; the D is unclear. The CDR3 is made up of 12 amino acids. Germline assignment: CDR1 SGHRS and CDR2 YFSETQ. Trimming cost V 2 bases and J 5 bases, with 4 bases left between them. Written as DNA, the CDR3 is TGCGCCAGCAGCTTAACAAATGAAAAACTGTTTTTT. Translating it yields CASSLTNEKLFF.

This clone came up once. This chain joins TRBV27 and TRBJ1-2, with 9 bases that match TRBD1. Germline V gene lookup returns CDR1 MNHEY and CDR2 SMNVEV (reference sequence). V lost 0 bases, J lost 7 bases, and 3 bases stayed unmatched. The CDR3 is 14 residues long. The CDR3 region has the DNA TGTGCCAGCAGTTTATCGGGACAGGGAGCTGGCTACACCTTC. Protein product: CASSLSGQGAGYTF.

The rearrangement uses TRBV2 and TRBJ1-5; D is possibly TRBD1 (5 bases). Germline assignment: CDR1 SNHLY and CDR2 FYNNEI. The CDR3 runs 17 residues. The V and J ends lost 3 bases and 0 bases respectively, with 15 bases between them. In nucleotides, the CDR3 is TGTGCCAGCAGTGAGACAGTGTCTCTCGATAGCAATCAGCCCCAGCATTTT. Translating it yields CASSETVSLDSNQPQHF.

This clone was picked up a small number of times. The chain combines TRBV19 with TRBJ1-5; the D is unclear. V gave up 3 bases and J gave up 6 bases, with 12 bases separating them. The CDR3 spans 14 residues. Germline lookup yields CDR1 LNHDA and CDR2 SQIVND (reference sequence). The CDR3 DNA reads as TGTGCCAGTAGTATCCAGGAAAGCGGTCAGCCCCAGCATTTT. Amino acids: CASSIQESGQPQHF.

V is TRBV6-5 and J is TRBJ1-5, with D possibly matching TRBD1 (6 bases). V lost 6 bases and J 9 bases, leaving 15 bases between the germline ends. Per the germline V gene, CDR1 is MNHEY and CDR2 is SVGAGI. The CDR3 runs 13 residues. The CDR3 DNA sequence: TGTGCCAGCAGGGGCCATAGCAGGGGGCCCCAGCATTTT. It is translated as CASRGHSRGPQHF.

J is TRBJ2-7 and V is TRBV27, with 7 bases matching TRBD1. The CDR3 runs to 14 residues. Germline trimming cut 8 bases from V and 7 bases from J; bases unmatched to any gene: 14. Looked up from germline, CDR1 is MNHEY and CDR2 is SMNVEV (reference sequence). This CDR3 reads CASGWTGFSGEQYF. Here the CDR3 DNA reads TGTGCCAGCGGCTGGACAGGATTCTCGGGGGAGCAGTACTTC.

The chain recombines TRBV28 with TRBJ2-7; no firm D call. Germline lookup yields CDR1 MDHEN and CDR2 SYDVKM. The CDR3 is made up of 13 amino acids. The germline V and J ends were trimmed by 10 bases and 5 bases, with 18 bases remaining between them. The CDR3 bases are TGTGCCACCACCCAAAGGAGATACAACGAGCAGTACTTC. Amino acid sequence: CATTQRRYNEQYF.

The chain recombines TRBV7-9 with TRBJ2-3, with D uncertain. This CDR3 contains 13 residues. V was cut by 7 bases and J by 5 bases, with 13 bases left in between. Germline assignment: CDR1 SEHNR and CDR2 FQNEAQ (reference sequence). CDR3 nucleotides: TGTGCCAGCAACCGCCCCGCGGAAGATACGCAGTATTTT. Residues: CASNRPAEDTQYF.

The chain combines TRBV6-1 with TRBJ2-3; D possibly corresponds to TRBD2 (6 bases). V lost 2 bases and J lost 12, with 18 bases in between. The CDR3 length is 14 residues. CDR1 and CDR2 (germline): MNHNS, SASEGT. CDR3 DNA sequence: TGTGCCAGCAGTGAACAAGGTGGGGCGGGAATCCAGTATTTT. Protein: CASSEQGGAGIQYF.

This chain joins TRBV5-4 and TRBJ1-6; D uncertain. V was trimmed by 4 bases and J by 7 bases, leaving 21 bases between them. The germline gives CDR1 SGHNT, CDR2 YYREEE (reference sequence). The CDR3 totals 17 residues. The CDR3 DNA follows: TGTGCCAGCAGCGAAAGAAAGGCGGTATTCGGAAATTCACCCCTCCACTTT. As protein: CASSERKAVFGNSPLHF.

CDR3 sequence reads: CASSLGRAGGADTQYF. The DNA of the CDR3 is TGTGCCAGCAGCTTGGGTCGGGCGGGCGGCGCAGATACGCAGTATTTT. The chain combines TRBV11-2 with TRBJ2-3; possible D gene TRBD2, 5 bases. Trimming removed 3 bases at V and 4 bases at J, with 17 bases between. Germline CDR1 SGHAT, CDR2 FQNNGV. This CDR3 spans 16 amino acids.

The CDR3 sequence is CASSPPGGSPYYYGYTF. For the CDR3, the DNA is TGTGCCAGCAGCCCACCGGGGGGCAGCCCATATTACTATGGCTACACCTTC. This sequence joins TRBV5-8 and TRBJ1-2; TRBD1 might be the D (6 bases). With 4 bases removed from V and 3 bases from J, the gap between germline ends came to 22 bases. The CDR3 is made up of 17 amino acids. Germline V gives CDR1 SGHTS, CDR2 YDEGEE.

The genes are TRBV29-1 and TRBJ1-5, with a weak D call TRBD1 (5 bases). Germline-derived CDR1 and CDR2 are SQVTM and ANQGSEA. CDR3 size: 17 residues. The V and J ends lost 5 bases and 0 bases respectively, with 20 bases between them. The CDR3 DNA reads TGCAGCGTTAAGGGGCCAGGCAAGGCGTCTAGCAATCAGCCCCAGCATTTT. It translates to CSVKGPGKASSNQPQHF.

This clone has more than one count but fewer than ten. The chain has TRBV4-1 and TRBJ2-3; tentative D call: TRBD1 (6 bases). Germline loops: CDR1 MGHRA, CDR2 YSYEKL. V was clipped by 5 bases and J by 2 bases, with 14 bases between them. CDR3 size: 15 residues. The CDR3 region is CASSSRDNPTDTQYF. DNA for the CDR3: TGCGCCAGCAGCAGCCGGGACAACCCCACAGATACGCAGTATTTT.

The chain combines TRBV18 with TRBJ1-1; tentative D call: TRBD1 (5 bases). The germline CDR1 and CDR2 sequences are KGHSH and LQKENI. The V end lost 6 bases, the J end lost 3 bases, and 11 bases lay between the germline ends. This CDR3 is 13 amino acids long. CDR3 bases: TGTGCCAGCTCGTCGGCGGGGGACACTGAAGCTTTCTTT. It codes for CASSSAGDTEAFF.

This chain links TRBV9 with TRBJ2-7, with TRBD2 matching over 10 bases. Per germline, CDR1 SGDLS and CDR2 YYNGEE. Germline trimming cut 0 bases from V and 4 bases from J; bases unmatched to any gene: 4. The CDR3 is 15 amino acids. The CDR3 DNA sequence: TGTGCCAGCAGCGTAGCTTGGACTAGCGGTTACGAGCAGTACTTC. Translating it yields CASSVAWTSGYEQYF.

The chain joins TRBV21-1 to TRBJ2-1; whether TRBD2, the table's D call, matches the DNA was not checked. TRBV21-1 is noted as a pseudogene. The CDR3 is 17 residues long. The CDR3 spells CASSKAASGEGRDEQFF. DNA of the CDR3: TGTGCCAGCAGCAAAGCGGCTAGCGGGGAAGGAAGGGATGAGCAGTTCTTC.

Of note for this clone: The junction differs from germline at one of its ends, possibly a read error. The chain is built from TRBV5-5 and TRBJ2-7; D remains ambiguous. CDR3 length: 12 amino acids. The germline gives CDR1 SGHKS, CDR2 YYEKEE (reference sequence). DNA for the CDR3: TGTGCCAGCAGCACCAGTGACGGAGAATTGGGCTTC. Protein: CASSTSDGELGF. The full variable domain, completed using reference TRBV5-5 and TRBJ2-7, is DAGVTQSPTHLIKTRGQQVTLRCSPISGHKSVSWYQQVLGQGPQFIFQYYEKEERGRGNFPDRFSARQFPNYSSELNVNALLLGDSALYLCASSTSDGELGFGPGTRLTVT.

The V and J genes are TRBV5-1 and TRBJ2-1; 14 bases map to TRBD2. This CDR3 contains 19 residues. Germline V CDR1 and CDR2: SGHRS, YFSETQ. The ends lost 5 bases at V and 2 bases at J; junction bases unmatched: 12. The CDR3 is CASSSFGTSGRWTYNEQFF. The CDR3 coding sequence is TGCGCCAGCAGTTCCTTCGGGACTAGCGGGAGATGGACCTACAATGAGCAGTTCTTC.

The chain joins TRBV5-1 to TRBJ1-1; maybe TRBD1 (5 bases). Trimming cost V 4 bases and J 2 bases, with 12 bases left between them. The length of the CDR3 is 14 residues. The germline gives CDR1 SGHRS, CDR2 YFSETQ. The CDR3 region has the DNA TGCGCCAGCAGCCCCGACAGTTACAACACTGAAGCTTTCTTT. Residues: CASSPDSYNTEAFF.